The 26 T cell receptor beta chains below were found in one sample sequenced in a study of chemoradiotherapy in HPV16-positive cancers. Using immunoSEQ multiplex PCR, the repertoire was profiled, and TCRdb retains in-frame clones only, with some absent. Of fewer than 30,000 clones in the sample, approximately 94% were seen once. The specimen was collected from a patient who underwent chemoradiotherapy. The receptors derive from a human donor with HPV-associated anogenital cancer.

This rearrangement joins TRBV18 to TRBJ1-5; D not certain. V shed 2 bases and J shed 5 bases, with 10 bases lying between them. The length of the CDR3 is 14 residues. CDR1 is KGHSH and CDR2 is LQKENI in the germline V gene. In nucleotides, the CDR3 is TGTGCCAGCTCACCAAGCCCACTCGATCAGCCCCAGCATTTT. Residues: CASSPSPLDQPQHF.

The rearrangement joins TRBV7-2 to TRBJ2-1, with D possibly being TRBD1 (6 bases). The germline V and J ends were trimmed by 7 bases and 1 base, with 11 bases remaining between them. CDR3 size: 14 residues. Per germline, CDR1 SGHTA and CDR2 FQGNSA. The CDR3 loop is CASNPDRSYNEQFF. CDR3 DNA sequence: TGTGCCAGCAACCCCGACAGGTCCTACAATGAGCAGTTCTTC.

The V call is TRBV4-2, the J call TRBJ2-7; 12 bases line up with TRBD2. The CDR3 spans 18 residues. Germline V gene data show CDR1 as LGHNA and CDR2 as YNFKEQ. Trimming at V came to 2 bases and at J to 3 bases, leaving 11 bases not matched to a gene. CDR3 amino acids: CASSQNLAGGPLSYEQYF. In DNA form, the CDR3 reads TGTGCCAGCAGCCAAAATCTAGCGGGAGGGCCTTTGAGCTACGAGCAGTACTTC.

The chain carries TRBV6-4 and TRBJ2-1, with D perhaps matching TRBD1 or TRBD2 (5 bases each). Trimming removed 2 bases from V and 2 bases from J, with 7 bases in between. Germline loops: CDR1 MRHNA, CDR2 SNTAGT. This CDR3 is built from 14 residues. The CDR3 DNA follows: TGTGCCAGCAGTGACGGGGGTCCCTACAATGAGCAGTTCTTC. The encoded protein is CASSDGGPYNEQFF.

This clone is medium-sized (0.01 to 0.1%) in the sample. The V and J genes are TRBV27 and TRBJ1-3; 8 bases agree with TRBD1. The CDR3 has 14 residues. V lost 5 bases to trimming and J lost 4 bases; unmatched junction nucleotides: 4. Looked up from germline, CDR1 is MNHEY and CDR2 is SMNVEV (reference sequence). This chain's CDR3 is CASSLTGEGNTIYF. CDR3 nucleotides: TGTGCCAGCAGTCTGACAGGGGAAGGAAACACCATATATTTT.

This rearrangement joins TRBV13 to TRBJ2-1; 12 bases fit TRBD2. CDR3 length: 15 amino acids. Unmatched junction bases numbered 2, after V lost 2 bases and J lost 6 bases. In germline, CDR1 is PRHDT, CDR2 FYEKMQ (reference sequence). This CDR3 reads CASSLRLAGVNEQFF. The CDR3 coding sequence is TGTGCCAGCAGCTTAAGACTAGCGGGAGTCAATGAGCAGTTCTTC.

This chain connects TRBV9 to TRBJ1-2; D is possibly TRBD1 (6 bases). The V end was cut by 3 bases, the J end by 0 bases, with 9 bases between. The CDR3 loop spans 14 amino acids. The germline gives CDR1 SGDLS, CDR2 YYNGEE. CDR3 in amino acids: CASSAGTTNYGYTF. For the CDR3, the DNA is TGTGCCAGCAGCGCCGGGACAACTAACTATGGCTACACCTTC.

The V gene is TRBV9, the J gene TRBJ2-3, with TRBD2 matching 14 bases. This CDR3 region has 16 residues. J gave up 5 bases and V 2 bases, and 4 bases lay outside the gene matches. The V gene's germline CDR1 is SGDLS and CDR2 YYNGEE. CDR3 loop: CASSVGLAGAGDTQYF. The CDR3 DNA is TGTGCCAGCAGCGTGGGACTAGCGGGGGCCGGAGATACGCAGTATTTT.

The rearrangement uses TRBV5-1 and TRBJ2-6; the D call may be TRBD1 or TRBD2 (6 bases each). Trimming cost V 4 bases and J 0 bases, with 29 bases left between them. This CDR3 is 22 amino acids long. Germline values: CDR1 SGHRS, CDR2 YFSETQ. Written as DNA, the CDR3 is TGCGCCAGCAGCGATCCTTCCGGGGAGAGGAGGGGGGACGGCTCTGGGGCCAACGTCCTGACTTTC. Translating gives CASSDPSGERRGDGSGANVLTF.

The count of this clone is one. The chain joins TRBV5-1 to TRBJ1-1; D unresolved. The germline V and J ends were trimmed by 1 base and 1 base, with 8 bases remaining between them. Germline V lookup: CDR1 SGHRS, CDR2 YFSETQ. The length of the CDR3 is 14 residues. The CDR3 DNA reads TGCGCCAGCAGCTTGTTTCAGACGAACACTGAAGCTTTCTTT. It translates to CASSLFQTNTEAFF.

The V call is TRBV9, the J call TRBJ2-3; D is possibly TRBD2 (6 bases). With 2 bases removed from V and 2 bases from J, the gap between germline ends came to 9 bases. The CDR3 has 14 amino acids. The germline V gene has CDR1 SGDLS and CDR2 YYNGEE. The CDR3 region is CASSVGGVTDTQYF. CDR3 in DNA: TGTGCCAGCAGCGTTGGCGGGGTCACAGATACGCAGTATTTT.

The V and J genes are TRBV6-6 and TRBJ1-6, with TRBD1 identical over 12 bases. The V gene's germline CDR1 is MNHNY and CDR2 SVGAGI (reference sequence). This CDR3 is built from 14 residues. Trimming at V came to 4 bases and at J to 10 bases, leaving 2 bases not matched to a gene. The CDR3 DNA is TGTGCCAGCAGTTGGGACAGGGGGCGATCACCCCTCCACTTT. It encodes CASSWDRGRSPLHF.

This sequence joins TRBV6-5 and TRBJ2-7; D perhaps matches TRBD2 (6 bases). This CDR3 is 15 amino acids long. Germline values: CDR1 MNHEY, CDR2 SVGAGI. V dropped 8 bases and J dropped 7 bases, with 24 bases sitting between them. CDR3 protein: CASATEGRSLLEQYF. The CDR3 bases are TGTGCCAGCGCGACGGAGGGACGGAGCCTTTTGGAGCAGTACTTC.

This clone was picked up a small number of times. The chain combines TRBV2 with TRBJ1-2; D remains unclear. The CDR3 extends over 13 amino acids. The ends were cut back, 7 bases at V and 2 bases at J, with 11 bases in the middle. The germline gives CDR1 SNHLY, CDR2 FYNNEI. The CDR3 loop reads CASKRDNNYGYTF. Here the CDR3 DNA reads TGTGCCAGCAAACGGGATAACAACTATGGCTACACCTTC.

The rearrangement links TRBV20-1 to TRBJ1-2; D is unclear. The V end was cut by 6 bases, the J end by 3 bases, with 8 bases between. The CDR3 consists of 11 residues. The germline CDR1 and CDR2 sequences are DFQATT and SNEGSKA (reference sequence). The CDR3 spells CSARPDYGYTF. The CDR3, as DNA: TGCAGTGCCCGGCCCGACTATGGCTACACCTTC.

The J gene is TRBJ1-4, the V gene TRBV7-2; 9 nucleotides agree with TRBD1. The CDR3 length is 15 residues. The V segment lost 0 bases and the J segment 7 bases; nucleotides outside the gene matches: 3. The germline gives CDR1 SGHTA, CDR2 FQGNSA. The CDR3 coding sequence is TGTGCCAGCAGCTTAGCAGGGACAGGGAGTGAAAAACTGTTTTTT. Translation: CASSLAGTGSEKLFF.

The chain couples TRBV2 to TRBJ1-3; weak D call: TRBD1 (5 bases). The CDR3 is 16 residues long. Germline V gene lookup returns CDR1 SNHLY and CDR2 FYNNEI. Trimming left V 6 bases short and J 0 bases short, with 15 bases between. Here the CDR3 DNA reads TGTGCCAGCAGGCCCTTCGGGGGTGCCTCTGGAAACACCATATATTTT. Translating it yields CASRPFGGASGNTIYF.

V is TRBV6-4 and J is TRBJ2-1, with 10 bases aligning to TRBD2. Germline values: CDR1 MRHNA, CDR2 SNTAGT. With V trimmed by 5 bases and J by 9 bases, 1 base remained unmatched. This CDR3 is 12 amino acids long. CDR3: CASSPSGGEQFF. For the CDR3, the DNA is TGTGCCAGCAGTCCTAGCGGGGGTGAGCAGTTCTTC.

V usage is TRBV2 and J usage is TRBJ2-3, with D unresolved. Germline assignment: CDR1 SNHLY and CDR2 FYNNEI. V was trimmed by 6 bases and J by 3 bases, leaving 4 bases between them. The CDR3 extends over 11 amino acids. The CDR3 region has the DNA TGTGCCAGCAGGACTACAGATACGCAGTATTTT. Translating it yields CASRTTDTQYF.

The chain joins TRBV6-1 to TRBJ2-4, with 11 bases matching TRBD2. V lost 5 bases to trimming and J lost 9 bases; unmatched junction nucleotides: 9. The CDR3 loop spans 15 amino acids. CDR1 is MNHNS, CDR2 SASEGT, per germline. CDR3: CASSPLAGGGVIQYF. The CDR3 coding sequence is TGTGCCAGCAGTCCGTTAGCGGGAGGGGGAGTCATTCAGTACTTC.

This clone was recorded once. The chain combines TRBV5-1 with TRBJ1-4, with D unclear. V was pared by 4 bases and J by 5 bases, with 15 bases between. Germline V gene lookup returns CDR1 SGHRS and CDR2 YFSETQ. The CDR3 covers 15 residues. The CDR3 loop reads CASSNAGENNEKLFF. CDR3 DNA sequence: TGCGCCAGCAGCAACGCGGGCGAGAACAATGAAAAACTGTTTTTT.

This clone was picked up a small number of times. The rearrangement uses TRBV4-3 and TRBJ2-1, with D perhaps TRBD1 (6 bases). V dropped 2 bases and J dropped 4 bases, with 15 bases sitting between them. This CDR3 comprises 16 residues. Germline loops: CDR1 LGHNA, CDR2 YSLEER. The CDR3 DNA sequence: TGCGCCAGCAGCCAATGGGGCAGGGGCAGGTACAATGAGCAGTTCTTC. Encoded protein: CASSQWGRGRYNEQFF.

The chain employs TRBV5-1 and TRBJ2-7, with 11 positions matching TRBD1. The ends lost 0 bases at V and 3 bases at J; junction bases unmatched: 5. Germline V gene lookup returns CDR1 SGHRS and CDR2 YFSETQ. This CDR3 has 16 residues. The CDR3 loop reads CASSLVAGTGGYEQYF. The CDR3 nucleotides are TGCGCCAGCAGCTTGGTAGCCGGGACAGGGGGCTACGAGCAGTACTTC.

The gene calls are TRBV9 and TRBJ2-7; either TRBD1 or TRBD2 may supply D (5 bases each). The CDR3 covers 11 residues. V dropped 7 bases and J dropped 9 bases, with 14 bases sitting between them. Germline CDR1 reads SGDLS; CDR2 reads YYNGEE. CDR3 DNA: TGTGCCAGCCAGCTGGGGGTAAGGCAGTACTTC. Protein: CASQLGVRQYF.

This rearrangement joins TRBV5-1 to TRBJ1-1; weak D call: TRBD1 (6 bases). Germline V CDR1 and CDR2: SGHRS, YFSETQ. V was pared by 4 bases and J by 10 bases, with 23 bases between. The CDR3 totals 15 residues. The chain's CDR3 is CASSASTTGIIVAFF. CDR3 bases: TGCGCCAGCAGCGCATCTACCACAGGGATTATTGTAGCTTTCTTT.

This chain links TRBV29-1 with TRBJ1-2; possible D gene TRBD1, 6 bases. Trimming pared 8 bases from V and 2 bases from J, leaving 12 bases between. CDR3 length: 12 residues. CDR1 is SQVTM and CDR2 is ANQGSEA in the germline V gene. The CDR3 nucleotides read TGCAGCACTGGAGGGGGGAACTATGGCTACACCTTC. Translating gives CSTGGGNYGYTF.